This TCR beta chain appears in the sequencing data of a study of T cell changes during pregnancy in multiple sclerosis. This CDR3 contains 15 residues. The germline gives CDR1 SGHTS, CDR2 YDEGEE. V dropped 6 bases and J dropped 9; count of bases not matched to a gene: 14. Assay: immunoSEQ multiplex PCR; the TCRdb copy retains only in-frame clones and omits some. Among under 70,000 clones listed, less than 95% were seen once. J is TRBJ2-5 and V is TRBV5-8, with 10 nucleotides matching TRBD2. Sequenced here: CD8+ T cells from peripheral blood mononuclear cells, sampled after pregnancy. This TCR was recovered from a female donor with multiple sclerosis, enrolled in a pregnancy study. CDR3 protein: CASTSGSSGSGPQYF. CDR3 sequence (DNA): TGTGCCAGCACCTCTGGGTCTAGCGGGAGTGGGCCCCAGTACTTC.